This T cell receptor beta chain appears in the sequencing data of a study of shared clonotypes between healthy human individuals. This clone was observed once. Sequencing used immunoSEQ multiplex PCR; TCRdb keeps in-frame clones, though not all of them. Seen here are about 1.1 million clones, approximately 80% observed once, and the top ten hold approximately 0.56%. Trimming cost V 10 bases and J 3 bases, with 16 bases left between them. From germline, CDR1 is MNHEY and CDR2 SVGAGI. The CDR3 is 14 residues long. The V and J genes are TRBV6-5 and TRBJ2-1; D is unresolved. The TCR was taken from a young man in good health. Some clones in this sample may be carry-over from other donors' samples. The material sequenced was memory CD4+ T cells from PBMCs. Subset meaning: CD45RA-negative fraction. In nucleotides, the CDR3 is TGTGCCACACGACGCGAGACTGGCTACAATGAGCAGTTCTTC. Translated: CATRRETGYNEQFF.